This is a list of T cell receptor beta chains from one sample in a study of blood T cell repertoires in COVID-19. The table came from immunoSEQ multiplex PCR; TCRdb's copy has only in-frame clones and leaves some out. The data contain about 220,000 clones, about 82% of them seen just once; the ten biggest clones take up 2% to 3%. Sequencing input: peripheral blood. All receptors come from a woman in her 70s with COVID-19, enrolled during active disease. CDR3s include the opening cysteine and the closing phenylalanine or tryptophan. The D gene is left open where the match is weak. Size is stated for part of the rows, as once, few or many counts, or as a class when the clone is expanded.

TRBJ1-1	NA	TRBV5-1	TRBD1	TGCGCCAGCAGCTCCCCCACAGGGCGTCCCGGGACAGGGATGAACACTGAAGCTTTCTTT	CASSSPTGRPGTGMNTEAFF
TRBJ1-3	NA	TRBV2	NA	TGTGCCAGCAGCCTAGCGGTGGTTACAGGGCCAGGAAACACCATATATTTT	CASSLAVVTGPGNTIYF
TRBJ1-2	NA	TRBV2	NA	TGTGCCAGCAGTGGATCGAACAGGGTTGGCTACACCTTC	CASSGSNRVGYTF
TRBJ2-7	NA	TRBV5-1	NA	TGCGCCAGCAGGCCCCAACAGGACTACGAGCAGTACTTC	CASRPQQDYEQYF
TRBJ2-5	NA	TRBV11-3	TRBD1	TGTGCCAGCAGCTTAGTAGGGGGCGCTGGGATACAAGAGACCCAGTACTTC	CASSLVGGAGIQETQYF
TRBJ2-7	once	TRBV25-1	TRBD1	TGTGCCAGCAGTGATCATCGCCCGGGACAGGGGGCCTACGAGCAGTACTTC	CASSDHRPGQGAYEQYF
TRBJ2-5	NA	TRBV7-9	TRBD1	TGTGCCAGCAGCGCCGGGACAGCGCAAGAGACCCAGTACTTC	CASSAGTAQETQYF
TRBJ2-1	NA	TRBV10-3	TRBD2	TGTGCCGCAGCTATCCTAGCGGGGGGCGGGAATGAGCAGTTCTTC	CAAAILAGGGNEQFF
TRBJ2-1	few	TRBV4-2	TRBD2	TGTGCCAGCAGCCAAGGGAGCTTTTCGACTAGCGGCCACAATGAGCAGTTCTTC	CASSQGSFSTSGHNEQFF
TRBJ1-2	NA	TRBV15	NA	TGTGCCACCAGCAGAGATAAAATCCAACTGCACCTCTATGGCTACACCTTC	CATSRDKIQLHLYGYTF
TRBJ1-1	few	TRBV4-1	TRBD1	TGCGCCAGCAGCCACGCGTTCGGGACAGGGGAAGCTTTCTTT	CASSHAFGTGEAFF
TRBJ1-2	NA	TRBV19	TRBD1	TGTGCCAGTAAGGACGGGGGACAGGGGGACTATGGCTACACCTTC	CASKDGGQGDYGYTF
TRBJ1-3	once	TRBV5-1	NA	TGCGCCAGCAGCTTGGTGAGGGCGCAGCCTGGAAACACCATATATTTT	CASSLVRAQPGNTIYF
TRBJ1-3	NA	TRBV18	TRBD1	TGTGCCAGCTCACCACCGACAGGGCTAGGAAACACCATATATTTT	CASSPPTGLGNTIYF
TRBJ2-1	NA	TRBV7-3	NA	TGTGCCAGCAGCTTAGGGCAGTCCAGCTCCTACAATGAGCAGTTCTTC	CASSLGQSSSYNEQFF
TRBJ1-3	NA	TRBV5-6	TRBD1	TGTGCCAGCAGCTGGGGACAGGGGATCTCTGGAAACACCATATATTTT	CASSWGQGISGNTIYF
TRBJ1-5	NA	TRBV7-9	NA	TGTGCCAGCAGCTCCCCGTCGGAGATCCCTTATCAGCCCCAGCATTTT	CASSSPSEIPYQPQHF
TRBJ1-3	NA	TRBV6-5	NA	TGTGCCAGCAGTTACTCACCAGAAAACACCATATATTTT	CASSYSPENTIYF
TRBJ2-3	NA	TRBV19	NA	TGTGCCAGTAGTATCACAGGGACAGATACGCAGTATTTT	CASSITGTDTQYF
TRBJ1-6	NA	TRBV7-3	TRBD1	TGTGCCAGAACTTCTCCGGGACAGGGAAATTCACCCCTCCACTTT	CARTSPGQGNSPLHF
TRBJ1-4	NA	TRBV5-5	TRBD1	TGTGCCAGCAGCCCCGCCCCGACAGGGGGCGAAAAACTGTTTTTT	CASSPAPTGGEKLFF
TRBJ1-1	NA	TRBV9	NA	TGTGCCAGCAGCACCACGGGGGACACTGAAGCTTTCTTT	CASSTTGDTEAFF
TRBJ1-5	NA	TRBV11-2	TRBD1	TGTGCCAGCAGCACGGACAGGGAGGATCAGCCCCAGCATTTT	CASSTDREDQPQHF
TRBJ2-5	NA	TRBV2	TRBD2	TGTGCCAGCAGTGATTTGCGGGAGCAAGAGACCCAGTACTTC	CASSDLREQETQYF
TRBJ1-1	once	TRBV5-1	TRBD1	TGCGCCAGCAGCTTGGGGACAGGGAACACTGAAGCTTTCTTT	CASSLGTGNTEAFF
TRBJ1-1	NA	TRBV6-5	TRBD1	TGTGCCAGCAGCAATCAGGGGGGGAACACTGAAGCTTTCTTT	CASSNQGGNTEAFF
TRBJ1-1	once	TRBV13	NA	TGTGCCAGCAGCAAGCTTCTGAACACTGAAGCTTTCTTT	CASSKLLNTEAFF
TRBJ1-1	NA	TRBV29-1	NA	TGCAGCGTTGAATCACAGGTCAAGACTGAAGCTTTCTTT	CSVESQVKTEAFF
TRBJ1-6	NA	TRBV19	TRBD1	TGTGCCAGTAGTATGTTGGGACAGGCCAATTCACCCCTCCACTTT	CASSMLGQANSPLHF
TRBJ1-5	NA	TRBV5-6	NA	TGTGCCAGCAGCTTTGGCGGTAGCAATCAGCCCCAGCATTTT	CASSFGGSNQPQHF
TRBJ2-7	NA	TRBV11-3	NA	TGTGCCAGCAGCTGGGGTATCGGGGGGCCCTACGAGCAGTACTTC	CASSWGIGGPYEQYF
TRBJ1-1	NA	TRBV10-3	TRBD1	TGTGCCATCAGTGTAGTAGGACAGGCTGAAGCTTTCTTT	CAISVVGQAEAFF
TRBJ2-5	NA	TRBV5-4	TRBD2	TGTGCCAGCAGTCTGGTGGCAGCGGGGGGCCAAGAGACCCAGTACTTC	CASSLVAAGGQETQYF
TRBJ2-1	NA	TRBV9	TRBD1	TGTGCCAGCAGCGGGGGTTGGACAGGGGTTTATAATGAGCAGTTCTTC	CASSGGWTGVYNEQFF
TRBJ1-1	NA	TRBV18	TRBD1	TGTGCCAGCTCACCACAAAGGGACAGCAACACTGAAGCTTTCTTT	CASSPQRDSNTEAFF
TRBJ1-1	NA	TRBV18	TRBD1	TGTGCCAGCTCTCGACAGGGTAACGCGAACACTGAAGCTTTCTTT	CASSRQGNANTEAFF
TRBJ2-5	NA	TRBV5-1	TRBD1	TGCGCCAGCAGCGCCCAATGGGACAGGGACCAAGAGACCCAGTACTTC	CASSAQWDRDQETQYF
TRBJ2-1	few	TRBV6-2/TRBV6-3	TRBD1	TGTGCCAGCACCCCGGGACAGGGGGTTCACAATGAGCAGTTCTTC	CASTPGQGVHNEQFF
TRBJ2-7	NA	TRBV4-2	NA	TGTGCCAGCAGCCAACCTCCAAGGGGCTACGAGCAGTACTTC	CASSQPPRGYEQYF
TRBJ2-7	NA	TRBV9	TRBD2	TGTGCCAGCTCCCCAGCGGGAGTCTACGAGCAGTACTTC	CASSPAGVYEQYF
TRBJ1-6	once	TRBV2	NA	TGTGCCAGCAAAGGGTCGGTCAGGGTACAATCACCCCTCCACTTT	CASKGSVRVQSPLHF
TRBJ1-5	NA	TRBV2	TRBD1	TGTGCCAGCAACCCGGACAGGGCTAGCAATCAGCCCCAGCATTTT	CASNPDRASNQPQHF
TRBJ2-1	NA	TRBV19	NA	TGTGCCAGTAGTATGAGCGGTCGGGATCAAGAGCAGTTCTTC	CASSMSGRDQEQFF
TRBJ2-7	once	TRBV19	TRBD1	TGTGCCAGTAGTCCACAGGGGGTCCCTCTCGAGCAGTACTTC	CASSPQGVPLEQYF
TRBJ2-7	NA	TRBV2	NA	TGTGCCAGCGCCTACTCCTACGAGCAGTACTTC	CASAYSYEQYF
TRBJ1-1	NA	TRBV19	NA	TGTGCCAGTAGTACTGGGCGACAGGCCATGAACACTGAAGCTTTCTTT	CASSTGRQAMNTEAFF